These 23 T cell receptor beta chains originate from one sample sequenced in a study of beta chain features in type 1 diabetes. Notes on the study in general: Type 1 diabetes patients showed a moderate but significant shortening of TCRB CDR3s in all four CD4+ subsets.

Their specific antigens are unknown. Of the isolated RNA, all was reverse transcribed, and so the sequenced material was expressed TCRB transcripts. Sequencing was performed with immunoSEQ multiplex PCR; in TCRdb, only in-frame clones are kept and a portion is missing. The table has hundreds of thousands of clones, 11% seen once; the top ten hold roughly 0.017%. Sequenced: naive CD4+ T cells from blood. The receptors come from a man between 25 and 39 years old with type 1 diabetes.

This clone was seen a few times. V usage is TRBV7-3 and J usage is TRBJ2-5; D gene uncertain. CDR1 and CDR2 (germline): SGHTA, FQGTGA. The CDR3 totals 12 residues. The V and J ends lost 1 base and 10 bases respectively, with 10 bases between them. The CDR3 sequence is CASSLIYGGQYF. DNA of the CDR3: TGTGCCAGCAGCTTAATCTACGGTGGCCAGTACTTC.

Regarding this clone: One junction end disagrees with the germline gene, perhaps due to a read error. The chain employs TRBV20-1 and TRBJ2-3; tentatively, D is TRBD1 (5 bases). The CDR3 is 8 residues long. CDR1 DFQATT and CDR2 SNEGSKA come from the germline V gene (reference sequence). The CDR3 DNA reads as TGCAGCACTGACAGAACCATTTTT. This encodes CSTDRTIF.

This clone was counted a few times. V and J are TRBV19 and TRBJ1-5; unclear D gene. Per germline, CDR1 LNHDA and CDR2 SQIVND (reference sequence). CDR3 size: 12 residues. Deletions cut 8 bases from V and 1 base from J, with 6 bases between. As DNA, the CDR3 is TGTGCCAGTGCGCGGAGCAATCAGCCCCAGCATTTT. Translation: CASARSNQPQHF.

The rearrangement uses TRBV7-6 and TRBJ2-2; D is possibly TRBD2 (6 bases). From germline, CDR1 is SGHVS and CDR2 FNYEAQ. There are 13 residues in the CDR3. Trimming removed 8 bases from V and 6 bases from J, with 13 bases in between. For the CDR3, the DNA is TGTGCCAGCGGCGCACTAGCCTCCGGGGAGCTGTTTTTT. It encodes CASGALASGELFF.

This clone was seen more than once but under ten times. The gene calls are TRBV5-1 and TRBJ2-1; TRBD2 matches at 7 bases. The CDR3 consists of 14 residues. J lost 6 bases, V lost 7 bases, and 10 bases had no gene match. Germline values: CDR1 SGHRS, CDR2 YFSETQ. This chain's CDR3 is CASSRGRGVNEQFF. The CDR3 bases are TGCGCCAGCTCGCGGGGACGGGGGGTCAATGAGCAGTTCTTC. Drawing the rest from reference TRBV5-1 and TRBJ2-1, the complete variable domain is KAGVTQTPRYLIKTRGQQVTLSCSPISGHRSVSWYQQTPGQGLQFLFEYFSETQRNKGNFPGRFSGRQFSNSRSEMNVSTLELGDSALYLCASSRGRGVNEQFFGPGTRLTVL.

The sample holds a few counts of this clone. V and J are TRBV19 and TRBJ1-1; the D is unclear. V was pared by 5 bases and J by 1 base, with 8 bases between. CDR3 length equals 13 residues. Germline V gene lookup returns CDR1 LNHDA and CDR2 SQIVND (reference sequence). The CDR3: CASSSRSNTEAFF. CDR3 sequence (DNA): TGTGCCAGTAGTTCTCGGTCGAACACTGAAGCTTTCTTT.

This clone was seen a handful of times. The gene calls are TRBV7-9 and TRBJ1-2; possibly TRBD1 for D (5 bases). The V end lost 1 base, the J end lost 6 bases, and 9 bases lay between the germline ends. In germline, CDR1 is SEHNR, CDR2 FQNEAQ (reference sequence). The CDR3 spans 13 residues. CDR3: CASSLGGGDGYTF. Here the CDR3 DNA reads TGTGCCAGCAGCTTAGGGGGCGGAGATGGCTACACCTTC.

This clone was recorded a few times. The chain couples TRBV6-5 to TRBJ1-4, with 7 positions matching TRBD1. J was trimmed by 5 bases and V by 9 bases; bases with no gene match: 6. The CDR3 covers 13 residues. Germline CDR1 reads MNHEY; CDR2 reads SVGAGI. The CDR3 here is CASSGTVNEKLFF. CDR3 in DNA: TGTGCCAGTTCCGGGACAGTCAATGAAAAACTGTTTTTT.

The chain links TRBV5-1 to TRBJ1-2; 8 positions agree with TRBD1. Unmatched junction bases numbered 11, after V lost 4 bases and J lost 6 bases. From germline, CDR1 is SGHRS and CDR2 YFSETQ. This CDR3 has 15 residues. The CDR3 nucleotides are TGCGCCAGCAGCCCGGGGTTGAGGACAGGGAATGGCTACACCTTC. It encodes CASSPGLRTGNGYTF.

This chain uses TRBV29-1 with TRBJ1-4, with 8 bases that match TRBD1. The V gene's germline CDR1 is SQVTM and CDR2 ANQGSEA. The CDR3 has 14 residues. The V and J ends lost 4 bases and 7 bases, in that order; junction bases with no gene match: 8. CDR3 sequence (DNA): TGCAGCGTTGTAGACAGGGGAGGGGGTGAAAAACTGTTTTTT. It encodes CSVVDRGGGEKLFF.

The chain is built from TRBV7-2 and TRBJ1-5; D is uncertain. This CDR3 comprises 15 residues. The germline V gene encodes CDR1 SGHTA and CDR2 FQGNSA. Between the trimmed V and J ends, which lost 5 bases and 4 bases, there was a span of 15 bases. CDR3 loop: CASSPGLPGNQPQHF. In nucleotides, the CDR3 is TGTGCCAGCAGCCCCGGACTCCCCGGGAATCAGCCCCAGCATTTT.

The rearrangement joins TRBV28 to TRBJ1-1; tentatively, D is TRBD1 (5 bases). The length of the CDR3 is 16 residues. Germline lookup yields CDR1 MDHEN and CDR2 SYDVKM. V was trimmed by 4 bases and J by 0 bases, leaving 15 bases between them. The CDR3 bases are TGTGCCAGCAGTTCCCCCGGGACTTACCTGAACACTGAAGCTTTCTTT. It yields the protein CASSSPGTYLNTEAFF.

The chain uses TRBV6-5 and TRBJ2-3; D is unclear. The germline V gene has CDR1 MNHEY and CDR2 SVGAGI. Trimming took 4 bases from V and 1 from J, leaving 12 bases between them. This CDR3 spans 15 amino acids. CDR3 amino acids: CASSSYRRGTDTQYF. As DNA, the CDR3 is TGTGCCAGCAGTTCCTACCGACGGGGCACAGATACGCAGTATTTT.

This chain connects TRBV5-6 to TRBJ2-7, with 13 bases identical to TRBD2. Unmatched junction bases numbered 3, after V lost 3 bases and J lost 3 bases. The V gene's germline CDR1 is SGHDT and CDR2 YYEEEE. The CDR3 covers 15 residues. The CDR3 protein is CASSSLAGGLYEQYF. The CDR3 DNA reads as TGTGCCAGCAGCTCACTAGCGGGGGGGCTCTACGAGCAGTACTTC. Filled out from reference TRBV5-6 and TRBJ2-7, the complete variable domain reads DAGVTQSPTHLIKTRGQQVTLRCSPKSGHDTVSWYQQALGQGPQFIFQYYEEEERQRGNFPDRFSGHQFPNYSSELNVNALLLGDSALYLCASSSLAGGLYEQYFGPGTRLTVT.

This clone was detected only a few times. The chain couples TRBV5-1 to TRBJ1-1; D not certain. The ends were cut back, 0 bases at V and 10 bases at J, with 10 bases in the middle. This CDR3 is built from 12 residues. Germline V gene sequence: CDR1 SGHRS, CDR2 YFSETQ. Here the CDR3 reads CASSLEGRGAFF. The CDR3, as DNA: TGCGCCAGCAGCTTGGAGGGTCGGGGAGCTTTCTTT. Filled out from reference TRBV5-1 and TRBJ1-1, the complete variable domain reads KAGVTQTPRYLIKTRGQQVTLSCSPISGHRSVSWYQQTPGQGLQFLFEYFSETQRNKGNFPGRFSGRQFSNSRSEMNVSTLELGDSALYLCASSLEGRGAFFGQGTRLTVV.

The chain combines TRBV5-6 with TRBJ2-5; tentatively, D is TRBD2 (6 bases). The CDR3 covers 14 residues. Germline-derived CDR1 and CDR2 are SGHDT and YYEEEE. Trimming stripped 4 bases from V and 5 bases from J, with 15 bases between. Here the CDR3 reads CASSPTVGSETQYF. The CDR3 DNA reads as TGTGCCAGCAGCCCGACGGTCGGGAGCGAGACCCAGTACTTC.

This clone was observed a few times. The V call is TRBV6-5, the J call TRBJ1-1, with D perhaps matching TRBD1 (5 bases). The CDR3 sequence is 12 residues long. Trimming left V 4 bases short and J 6 bases short, with 9 bases between. Germline lookup yields CDR1 MNHEY and CDR2 SVGAGI. In DNA form, the CDR3 reads TGTGCCAGCAGTTCAGGGATCGCTGAAGCTTTCTTT. Its protein is CASSSGIAEAFF.

The chain employs TRBV18 and TRBJ1-6; 8 positions match TRBD1. This CDR3 has 16 residues. Looked up from germline, CDR1 is KGHSH and CDR2 is LQKENI. After removal of 0 bases from V and 7 bases from J, the junction contained 5 bases not matched to a gene. In nucleotides, the CDR3 is TGTGCCAGCTCACCACCGGCAGGGGGCCCGAATTCACCCCTCCACTTT. It yields the protein CASSPPAGGPNSPLHF.

J is TRBJ2-4 and V is TRBV6-5; TRBD2 is a possible D gene (6 bases). The CDR3 totals 16 residues. The germline gives CDR1 MNHEY, CDR2 SVGAGI. V was pared by 4 bases and J by 9 bases, with 22 bases between. CDR3 in amino acids: CASSFFAGPAGSIQYF. The CDR3 DNA reads as TGTGCCAGCAGTTTTTTTGCCGGTCCGGCCGGGAGCATTCAGTACTTC.

This sequence joins TRBV28 and TRBJ2-7, with a tentative D call TRBD1 (7 bases). The germline V gene encodes CDR1 MDHEN and CDR2 SYDVKM. CDR3 length equals 15 residues. V lost 5 bases to trimming and J lost 0 bases, with 14 bases between them. The CDR3 DNA reads TGTGCCAGCAGTCTCCAGGGGGGCCCCTCCTACGAGCAGTACTTC. Encoded protein: CASSLQGGPSYEQYF. The full variable domain, rest sourced from reference TRBV28 and TRBJ2-7, is DVKVTQSSRYLVKRTGEKVFLECVQDMDHENMFWYRQDPGLGLRLIYFSYDVKMKEKGDIPEGYSVSREKKERFSLILESASTNQTSMYLCASSLQGGPSYEQYFGPGTRLTVT.

The gene calls are TRBV7-2 and TRBJ2-1, with D uncertain. Trimming cost V 3 bases and J 0 bases, with 9 bases left between them. This CDR3 region has 15 residues. Germline assignment: CDR1 SGHTA and CDR2 FQGNSA. The chain's CDR3 is CASSLSASSYNEQFF. DNA of the CDR3: TGTGCCAGCAGCTTGAGCGCAAGCTCCTACAATGAGCAGTTCTTC.

This clone has just a few counts. The chain is built from TRBV27 and TRBJ1-2, with 9 bases that match TRBD1. The CDR3 length is 14 residues. Unmatched junction bases numbered 6, after V lost 5 bases and J lost 5 bases. Germline V CDR1 and CDR2: MNHEY, SMNVEV (reference sequence). CDR3 sequence: CASSPRTGAYGYTF. CDR3 nucleotides: TGTGCCAGCAGTCCCCGGACAGGGGCGTATGGCTACACCTTC.

A remark on this clone: At the DNA level, this CDR3 is encoded by other sequences in the same sample as well. V is TRBV9 and J is TRBJ2-5, with 8 nucleotides matching TRBD2. This CDR3 is built from 16 residues. With V trimmed by 0 bases and J by 2 bases, 6 bases remained unmatched. Germline CDR1 is SGDLS and CDR2 is YYNGEE. The CDR3 DNA reads as TGTGCCAGCAGCGTAGGTGCGGGGGGTCCGCAAGAGACCCAGTACTTC. This translates into CASSVGAGGPQETQYF.